Each of the 20 T cell receptor beta chains below was sequenced from the same sample in a study of blood T cells in healthy people across ages. The authors ran a second PCR of roughly 6 to 12 cycles using a sample-barcoded 5' primer and a J-beta primer mix. TCRdb reprocessed the 5' RACE reads with MiXCR, giving one entry per CDR3 protein. The sample shows 1.5 million to 2 million distinct CDR3 sequences, roughly two fifths of them seen only once. Sequenced sample: blood. Source of these receptors: a human donor in good health.

This clonotype was recorded at least ten times. This sequence joins TRBV7-2 and TRBJ2-7; 9 bases agree with TRBD2. Germline V gives CDR1 SGHTA, CDR2 FQGNSA. The CDR3 runs to 15 residues. Trimming removed 5 bases from V and 0 bases from J; junction bases left unmatched: 5. Here the CDR3 DNA reads TGTGCCAGCAGCCTTAGCGGGGGAACCTCCTACGAGCAGTACTTC. It encodes CASSLSGGTSYEQYF.

This clonotype was recorded many times. The chain combines TRBV12-3 or TRBV12-4 with TRBJ1-4; possible D gene TRBD1, 6 bases. This CDR3 has 16 amino acids. Trimming stripped 5 bases from V and 4 bases from J, with 17 bases between. The DNA for the CDR3 is TGTGCCAGCAGTCCCGTGCGGGGGCGAGGTAATGAAAAACTGTTTTTT. Translated: CASSPVRGRGNEKLFF.

Here the CDR3 reads CASSQDTSGGKRYF. The CDR3 nucleotides are TGTGCCAGCAGCCAAGACACTAGCGGGGGGAAGCGGTACTTC. The J gene is TRBJ2-7, the V gene TRBV3-1; 12 positions match TRBD2. There are 14 residues in the CDR3. The V gene's germline CDR1 is LGHDT and CDR2 YNNKEL (reference sequence). V shed 0 bases, J shed 12 bases, and the junction held 6 bases outside the gene matches.

The genes are TRBV12-3 or TRBV12-4 and TRBJ1-1; maybe TRBD1 (5 bases). The CDR3 has 13 residues. The V gene lost 3 bases and the J gene lost 11 bases, with 16 bases spanning the gap. CDR3 in amino acids: CASSFGGNGGAFF. CDR3 in DNA: TGTGCCAGCAGTTTCGGGGGAAACGGGGGGGCTTTCTTT.

Notes on this clonotype: One end of the junction is discordant with germline, which a read error may explain. The gene calls are TRBV29-1 and TRBJ1-2; perhaps TRBD1 as D (6 bases). CDR3 length equals 11 residues. Per germline, CDR1 SQVTM and CDR2 ANQGSEA. The CDR3 DNA follows: TGCAGCATTGAACAGGGTGAGAGCTACACCTTC. Its protein product is CSIEQGESYTF.

This clonotype was detected a few times. Possible read error: a much larger clone is one base away. This chain uses TRBV6-6 with TRBJ2-1, with D hard to call. Per the germline V gene, CDR1 is MNHNY and CDR2 is SVGAGI (reference sequence). The CDR3 runs to 11 residues. Trimming cost V 2 bases and J 7 bases, with 3 bases left between them. In DNA form, the CDR3 reads TGTGCCAGCAGTTACGAGAATGAGCAGTTCTTC. Its translation: CASSYENEQFF.

V and J are TRBV11-1 and TRBJ2-1; 7 nucleotides match TRBD2. The CDR3 sequence is 17 residues long. From germline, CDR1 is SGHAT and CDR2 FQDESV (reference sequence). After removal of 5 bases from V and 13 bases from J, the junction contained 23 bases not matched to a gene. The DNA of the CDR3 is TGTGCCAGCAGCCGAGGCGGGACTATGATGTATGGTCGCGCACAGTTCTTC. Amino acids: CASSRGGTMMYGRAQFF.

This clonotype showed up just a few times. The chain couples TRBV9 to TRBJ1-6; the D is unclear. This CDR3 is built from 14 residues. Germline lookup yields CDR1 SGDLS and CDR2 YYNGEE. Trimming stripped 0 bases from V and 10 bases from J, with 11 bases between. The CDR3 sequence: CASSVATADSPLHF. In nucleotides, the CDR3 is TGTGCCAGCAGCGTAGCTACGGCAGACTCACCCCTCCACTTT.

V gene TRBV7-2 combines with J gene TRBJ2-3; unclear D gene. The CDR3 consists of 14 residues. CDR1 is SGHTA, CDR2 FQGNSA, per germline. V lost 5 bases to trimming and J lost 2 bases, with 11 bases between them. DNA of the CDR3: TGTGCCAGCAGCGATCCGGGCTTCACAGATACGCAGTATTTT. The encoded protein is CASSDPGFTDTQYF. The variable domain in full, completed from reference TRBV7-2 and TRBJ2-3, reads GAGVSQSPSNKVTEKGKDVELRCDPISGHTALYWYRQSLGQGLEFLIYFQGNSAPDKSGLPSDRFSAERTGGSVSTLTIQRTQQEDSAVYLCASSDPGFTDTQYFGPGTRLTVL.

The chain uses TRBV4-1 and TRBJ2-3; D call uncertain. The ends were cut back, 0 bases at V and 6 bases at J, with 13 bases in the middle. The CDR3 loop spans 15 amino acids. Germline V lookup: CDR1 MGHRA, CDR2 YSYEKL. The CDR3 DNA is TGCGCCAGCAGCCAAGATCGCGGACCAGATGATACGCAGTATTTT. Protein sequence: CASSQDRGPDDTQYF.

The chain joins TRBV12-3 or TRBV12-4 to TRBJ1-6; TRBD1 matches at 8 bases. This CDR3 contains 13 residues. J gave up 10 bases and V 6 bases, and 5 bases lay outside the gene matches. Written as DNA, the CDR3 is TGTGCCAGCAGACAGGGGGGAGAATCACCCCTCCACTTT. Protein: CASRQGGESPLHF.

This clonotype was detected ten times or more. As DNA, the CDR3 is TGTGCCAGCAGACAGGGAGGAGCCTACGAGCAGTACTTC. The encoded protein is CASRQGGAYEQYF. The V and J genes are TRBV28 and TRBJ2-7; tentatively, D is TRBD1 or TRBD2 (6 bases each). The CDR3 is 13 residues long. Per the germline V gene, CDR1 is MDHEN and CDR2 is SYDVKM. Trimming took off 6 bases at V and 2 bases at J, with 11 bases between the two ends. Full variable domain (missing parts from reference TRBV28 and TRBJ2-7): DVKVTQSSRYLVKRTGEKVFLECVQDMDHENMFWYRQDPGLGLRLIYFSYDVKMKEKGDIPEGYSVSREKKERFSLILESASTNQTSMYLCASRQGGAYEQYFGPGTRLTVT.

The chain is built from TRBV27 and TRBJ1-2, with 7 bases aligning to TRBD1. With V trimmed by 1 base and J by 8 bases, 4 bases remained unmatched. The CDR3 is made up of 13 amino acids. The germline CDR1 and CDR2 sequences are MNHEY and SMNVEV (reference sequence). The CDR3 loop is CASSLWGDSGYTF. The CDR3 nucleotides are TGTGCCAGCAGTTTATGGGGGGACAGCGGCTACACCTTC.

The chain has TRBV20-1 and TRBJ2-7; possible D gene TRBD2, 5 bases. The CDR3 has 15 amino acids. V was pared by 0 bases and J by 2 bases, with 14 bases between. Germline V gene lookup returns CDR1 DFQATT and CDR2 SNEGSKA (reference sequence). Here the CDR3 DNA reads TGCAGTGCTAGAGACCCGCGGGCTCCAGCCTACGAGCAGTACTTC. Its translation is CSARDPRAPAYEQYF.

The rearrangement joins TRBV15 to TRBJ2-6; the D gene is possibly TRBD1 (6 bases). CDR3 length: 17 residues. Germline loops: CDR1 LNHNV, CDR2 YYDKDF (reference sequence). V dropped 4 bases and J dropped 2 bases, with 15 bases sitting between them. The CDR3 region has the DNA TGTGCCACCAGCACCTGGACAGACGACACTGGGGCCAACGTCCTGACTTTC. Translating it yields CATSTWTDDTGANVLTF.

This chain uses TRBV7-2 with TRBJ1-1; the match to TRBD1 covers 7 bases. Germline V gene lookup returns CDR1 SGHTA and CDR2 FQGNSA. V gave up 5 bases and J gave up 7 bases; unmatched junction bases: 16. CDR3 size: 16 residues. CDR3 in amino acids: CASSRVAGGATFEAFF. The DNA of the CDR3 is TGTGCCAGCAGCCGAGTCGCAGGGGGTGCTACCTTTGAAGCTTTCTTT.

The chain carries TRBV7-3 and TRBJ1-1; D is ambiguous. Trimming left V 5 bases short and J 0 bases short, with 10 bases between. The CDR3 length is 14 residues. Germline CDR1 SGHTA, CDR2 FQGTGA. CDR3 nucleotides: TGTGCCAGCAGCCTCCATGGAATGAACACTGAAGCTTTCTTT. Its protein product is CASSLHGMNTEAFF.

The chain employs TRBV6-2 or TRBV6-3 and TRBJ2-4, with D maybe TRBD2 (5 bases). The CDR3 covers 12 residues. Germline V gene data show CDR1 as MNHEY and CDR2 as SVGEGT. V gave up 2 bases and J gave up 13 bases, with 12 bases separating them. DNA for the CDR3: TGTGCCAGCAGTTACGGTTTGTGGGAGCAGTACTTC. This sequence encodes CASSYGLWEQYF.

The genes are TRBV5-1 and TRBJ2-7, with 7 positions matching TRBD2. The germline CDR1 and CDR2 sequences are SGHRS and YFSETQ. CDR3 length: 14 amino acids. V lost 5 bases to trimming and J lost 2 bases; unmatched junction nucleotides: 7. The CDR3 loop is CASRVGLAAYEQYF. The CDR3, as DNA: TGCGCCAGCAGAGTGGGGCTAGCGGCCTACGAGCAGTACTTC.

Note on this clonotype: One end of the junction does not line up with germline, which may come from a read error. J is TRBJ1-6 and V is TRBV19; 10 nucleotides align to TRBD1. Germline V gives CDR1 LNHDA, CDR2 SQIVND (reference sequence). This CDR3 is 17 amino acids long. The CDR3 spells CASSIAAGTGDNSPLHF. The DNA for the CDR3 is TGTGCCAGTAGCATAGCCGCCGGGACAGGGGATAATTCACCCCTCCACTTT. Full variable domain (remainder filled in from reference TRBV19 and TRBJ1-6): DGGITQSPKYLFRKEGQNVTLSCEQNLNHDAMYWYRQDPGQGLRLIYYSQIVNDFQKGDIAEGYSVSREKKESFPLTVTSAQKNPTAFYLCASSIAAGTGDNSPLHFGNGTRLTVT.